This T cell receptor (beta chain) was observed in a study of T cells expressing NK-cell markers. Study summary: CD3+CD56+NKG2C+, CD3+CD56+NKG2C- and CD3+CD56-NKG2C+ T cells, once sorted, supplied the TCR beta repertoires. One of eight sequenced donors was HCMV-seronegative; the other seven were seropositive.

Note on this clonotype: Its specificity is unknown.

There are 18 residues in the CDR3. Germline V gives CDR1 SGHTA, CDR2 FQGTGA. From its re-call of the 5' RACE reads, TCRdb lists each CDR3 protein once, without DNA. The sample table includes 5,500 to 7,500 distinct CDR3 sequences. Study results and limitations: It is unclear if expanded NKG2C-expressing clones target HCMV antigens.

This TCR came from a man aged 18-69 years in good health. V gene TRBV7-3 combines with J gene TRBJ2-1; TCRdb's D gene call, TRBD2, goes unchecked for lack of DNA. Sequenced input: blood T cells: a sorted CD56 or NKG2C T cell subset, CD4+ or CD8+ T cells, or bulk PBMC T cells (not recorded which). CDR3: CASSLTPQRGGPYNEQFF.